This T cell receptor (beta chain) came from a study of blood T cell repertoires in COVID-19. Study-level information: Collection of acute and convalescent COVID-19 samples took place in the United States, Italy and Spain. T cells, B-cell-depleted T cells, or PBMCs supplied cDNA or gDNA.

Germline V gives CDR1 KGHSH, CDR2 LQKENI. Trimming took 3 bases from V and 0 from J; bases not matched to a gene: 5. This CDR3 has 15 residues. This clone was observed once. Authors' methods: The assay estimated nucleated cells by amplifying reference gene primers. Only in-frame clones appear in the TCRdb table, and some are missing; sequencing was by immunoSEQ multiplex PCR. Clone size and the V and J calls come from that table; the DNA yielded D and trimming. Of roughly 200,000 clones detected, roughly 80% appear once; the ten largest clones hold over 15%. The chain has TRBV18 and TRBJ2-7; 7 nucleotides align to TRBD1. The sample comprised peripheral blood. The source is an elderly woman with active or convalescent COVID-19. CDR3 DNA: TGTGCCAGCTCACCGGAGGCAGGGGGCTCCTACGAGCAGTACTTC. Translated: CASSPEAGGSYEQYF.